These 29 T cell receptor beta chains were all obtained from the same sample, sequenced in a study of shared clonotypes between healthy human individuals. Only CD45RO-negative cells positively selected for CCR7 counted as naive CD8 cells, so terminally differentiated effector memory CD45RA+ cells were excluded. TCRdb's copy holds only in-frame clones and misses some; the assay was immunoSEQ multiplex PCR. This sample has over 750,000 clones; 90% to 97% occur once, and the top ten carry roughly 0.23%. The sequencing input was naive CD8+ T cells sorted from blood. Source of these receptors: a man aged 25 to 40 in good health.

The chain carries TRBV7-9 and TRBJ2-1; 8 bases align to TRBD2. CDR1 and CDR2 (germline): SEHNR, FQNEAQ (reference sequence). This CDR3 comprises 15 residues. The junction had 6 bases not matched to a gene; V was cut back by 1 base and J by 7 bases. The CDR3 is CASSLVAGGTNEQFF. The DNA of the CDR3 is TGTGCCAGCAGCTTAGTGGCGGGAGGAACAAATGAGCAGTTCTTC.

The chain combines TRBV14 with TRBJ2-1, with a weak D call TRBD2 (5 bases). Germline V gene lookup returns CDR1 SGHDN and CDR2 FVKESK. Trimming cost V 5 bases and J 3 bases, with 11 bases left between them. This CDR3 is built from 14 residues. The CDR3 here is CASSNGLFYNEQFF. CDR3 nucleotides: TGTGCCAGCAGCAACGGACTTTTCTACAATGAGCAGTTCTTC.

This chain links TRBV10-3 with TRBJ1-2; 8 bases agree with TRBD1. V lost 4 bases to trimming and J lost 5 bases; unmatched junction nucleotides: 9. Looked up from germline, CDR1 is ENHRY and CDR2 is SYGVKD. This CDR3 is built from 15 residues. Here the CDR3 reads CAISVDREDEYGYTF. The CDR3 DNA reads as TGTGCCATCAGTGTGGACAGGGAAGATGAATATGGCTACACCTTC.

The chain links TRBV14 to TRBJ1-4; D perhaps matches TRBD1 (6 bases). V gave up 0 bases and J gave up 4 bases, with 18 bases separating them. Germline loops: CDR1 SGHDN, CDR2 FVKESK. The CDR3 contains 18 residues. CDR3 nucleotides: TGTGCCAGCAGCCAAGATGGGGGCGTCAGGGACCTTAATGAAAAACTGTTTTTT. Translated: CASSQDGGVRDLNEKLFF.

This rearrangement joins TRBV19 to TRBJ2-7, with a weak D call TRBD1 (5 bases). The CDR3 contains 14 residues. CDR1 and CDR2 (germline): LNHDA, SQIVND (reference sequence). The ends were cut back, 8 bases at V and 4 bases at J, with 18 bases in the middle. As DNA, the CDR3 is TGTGCCAGTTCCCCCATTGGGGCAGCTTACGAGCAGTACTTC. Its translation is CASSPIGAAYEQYF.

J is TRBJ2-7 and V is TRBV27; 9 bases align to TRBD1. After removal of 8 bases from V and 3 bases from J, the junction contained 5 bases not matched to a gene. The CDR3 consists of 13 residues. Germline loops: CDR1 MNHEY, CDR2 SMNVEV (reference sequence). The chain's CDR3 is CASSGTGNYEQYF. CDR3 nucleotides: TGTGCCAGCTCCGGGACAGGGAACTACGAGCAGTACTTC.

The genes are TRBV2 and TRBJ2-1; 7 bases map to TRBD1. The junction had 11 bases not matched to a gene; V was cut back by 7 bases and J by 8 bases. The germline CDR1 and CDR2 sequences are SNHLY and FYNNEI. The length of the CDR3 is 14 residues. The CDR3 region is CASNPQKGADEQFF. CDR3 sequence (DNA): TGTGCCAGCAACCCCCAGAAGGGGGCTGATGAGCAGTTCTTC.

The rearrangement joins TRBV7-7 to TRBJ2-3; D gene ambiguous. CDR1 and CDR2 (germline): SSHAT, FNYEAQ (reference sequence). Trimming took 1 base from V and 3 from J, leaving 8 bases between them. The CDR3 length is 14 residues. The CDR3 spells CASSLGPGTDTQYF. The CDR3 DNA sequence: TGTGCCAGCAGCTTAGGGCCAGGAACAGATACGCAGTATTTT.

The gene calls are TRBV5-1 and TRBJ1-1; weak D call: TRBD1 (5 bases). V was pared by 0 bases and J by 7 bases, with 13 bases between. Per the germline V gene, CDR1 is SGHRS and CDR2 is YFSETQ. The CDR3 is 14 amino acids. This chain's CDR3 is CASSLGVLGDEAFF. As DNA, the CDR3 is TGCGCCAGCAGCTTGGGGGTCTTGGGGGATGAAGCTTTCTTT. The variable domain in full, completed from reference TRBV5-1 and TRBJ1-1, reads KAGVTQTPRYLIKTRGQQVTLSCSPISGHRSVSWYQQTPGQGLQFLFEYFSETQRNKGNFPGRFSGRQFSNSRSEMNVSTLELGDSALYLCASSLGVLGDEAFFGQGTRLTVV.

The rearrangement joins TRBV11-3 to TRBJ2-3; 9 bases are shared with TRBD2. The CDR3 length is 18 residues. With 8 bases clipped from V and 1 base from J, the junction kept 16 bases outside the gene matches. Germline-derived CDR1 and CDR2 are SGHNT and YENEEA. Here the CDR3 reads CASVAGGPVSGRTDTQYF. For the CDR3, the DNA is TGTGCCAGCGTGGCGGGAGGGCCTGTGAGTGGCCGCACAGATACGCAGTATTTT.

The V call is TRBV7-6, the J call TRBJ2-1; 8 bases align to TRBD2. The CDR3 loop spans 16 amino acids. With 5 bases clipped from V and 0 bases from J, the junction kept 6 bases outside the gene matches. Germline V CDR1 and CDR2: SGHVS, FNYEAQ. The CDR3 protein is CASSALSGSSYNEQFF. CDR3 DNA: TGTGCCAGCAGCGCACTAAGCGGGAGCTCCTACAATGAGCAGTTCTTC.

The DNA of the CDR3 is TGCAGCGAACAGACAGGGGGCTATGGCTACACCTTC. Translating it yields CSEQTGGYGYTF. This chain uses TRBV29-1 with TRBJ1-2, with TRBD1 matching 9 bases. The CDR3 sequence is 12 residues long. Germline V gene data show CDR1 as SQVTM and CDR2 as ANQGSEA. V lost 7 bases and J lost 4; bases outside the gene matches: 4.

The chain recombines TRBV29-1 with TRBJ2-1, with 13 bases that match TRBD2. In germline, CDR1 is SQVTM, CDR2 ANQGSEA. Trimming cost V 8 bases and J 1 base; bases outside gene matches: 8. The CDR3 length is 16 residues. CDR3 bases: TGCAGCACTGAAATACTAGCGGGAGGGTCCTACAATGAGCAGTTCTTC. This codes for CSTEILAGGSYNEQFF.

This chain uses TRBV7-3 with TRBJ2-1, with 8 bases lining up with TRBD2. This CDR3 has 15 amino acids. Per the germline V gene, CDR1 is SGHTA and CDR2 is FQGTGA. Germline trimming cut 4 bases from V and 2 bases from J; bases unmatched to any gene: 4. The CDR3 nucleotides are TGTGCCAGCAGCTCGTCAGCGGGGGCCTACAATGAGCAGTTCTTC. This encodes CASSSSAGAYNEQFF.

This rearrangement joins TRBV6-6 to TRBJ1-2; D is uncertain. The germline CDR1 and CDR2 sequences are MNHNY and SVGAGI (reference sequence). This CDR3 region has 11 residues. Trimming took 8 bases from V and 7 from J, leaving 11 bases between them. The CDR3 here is CASGDPSGYTF. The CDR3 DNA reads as TGTGCCAGCGGGGATCCCAGTGGCTACACCTTC.

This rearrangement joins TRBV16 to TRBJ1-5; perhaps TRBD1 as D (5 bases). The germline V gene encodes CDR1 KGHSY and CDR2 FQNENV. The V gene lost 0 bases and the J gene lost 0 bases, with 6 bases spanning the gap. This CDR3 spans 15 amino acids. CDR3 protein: CASSQSGDSNQPQHF. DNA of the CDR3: TGTGCCAGCAGCCAATCGGGGGATAGCAATCAGCCCCAGCATTTT.

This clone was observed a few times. The CDR3 DNA sequence: TGTGCCAGCAGCCCAACGGGGGTCTCCTACAATGAGCAGTTCTTC. It codes for CASSPTGVSYNEQFF. This sequence joins TRBV7-6 and TRBJ2-1; maybe TRBD2 (6 bases). Trimming cost V 5 bases and J 0 bases, with 11 bases left between them. Per the germline V gene, CDR1 is SGHVS and CDR2 is FNYEAQ. CDR3 length: 15 residues.

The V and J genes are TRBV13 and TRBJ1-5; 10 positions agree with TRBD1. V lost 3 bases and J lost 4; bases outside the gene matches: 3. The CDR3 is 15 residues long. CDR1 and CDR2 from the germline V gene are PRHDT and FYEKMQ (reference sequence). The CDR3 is CASSFSGQGNQPQHF. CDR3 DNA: TGTGCCAGCAGCTTTTCGGGACAGGGGAATCAGCCCCAGCATTTT. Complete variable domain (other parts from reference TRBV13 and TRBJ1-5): AAGVIQSPRHLIKEKRETATLKCYPIPRHDTVYWYQQGPGQDPQFLISFYEKMQSDKGSIPDRFSAQQFSDYHSELNMSSLELGDSALYFCASSFSGQGNQPQHFGDGTRLSIL.

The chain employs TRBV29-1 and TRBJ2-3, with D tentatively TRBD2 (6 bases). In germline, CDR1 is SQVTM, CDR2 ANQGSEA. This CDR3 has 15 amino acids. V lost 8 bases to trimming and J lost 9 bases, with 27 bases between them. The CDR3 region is CSSSTPGLSTFTQYF. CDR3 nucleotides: TGCAGCTCCTCGACTCCGGGACTCTCCACGTTCACGCAGTATTTT.

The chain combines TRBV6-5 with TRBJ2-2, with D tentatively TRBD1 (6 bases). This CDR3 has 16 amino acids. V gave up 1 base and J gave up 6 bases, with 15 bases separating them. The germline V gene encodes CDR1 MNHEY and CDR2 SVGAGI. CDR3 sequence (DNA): TGTGCCAGCAGTTACTTCCACCAGGGGCCGGCCGGGGAGCTGTTTTTT. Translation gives CASSYFHQGPAGELFF.

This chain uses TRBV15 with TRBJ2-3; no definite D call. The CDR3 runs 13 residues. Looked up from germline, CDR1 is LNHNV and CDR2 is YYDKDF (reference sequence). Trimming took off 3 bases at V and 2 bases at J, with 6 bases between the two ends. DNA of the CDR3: TGTGCCACCAGCAGGGACCACACAGATACGCAGTATTTT. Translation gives CATSRDHTDTQYF.

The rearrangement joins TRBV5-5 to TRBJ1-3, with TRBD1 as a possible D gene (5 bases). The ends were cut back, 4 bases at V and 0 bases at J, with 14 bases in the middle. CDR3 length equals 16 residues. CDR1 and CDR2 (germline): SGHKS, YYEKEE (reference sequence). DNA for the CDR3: TGTGCCAGCAGCGGGCAGGGAACCAACTCTGGAAACACCATATATTTT. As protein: CASSGQGTNSGNTIYF.

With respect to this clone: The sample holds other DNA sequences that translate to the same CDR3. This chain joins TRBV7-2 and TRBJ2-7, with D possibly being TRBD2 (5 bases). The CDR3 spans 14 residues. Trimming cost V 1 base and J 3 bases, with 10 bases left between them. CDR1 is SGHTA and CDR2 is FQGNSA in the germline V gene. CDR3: CASSLVAGLYEQYF. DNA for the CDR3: TGTGCCAGCAGCTTAGTGGCTGGACTCTACGAGCAGTACTTC.

The CDR3 DNA follows: TGTGCCAGCAGCAAACGGGACAGGGGGTCCTATAGCAATCAGCCCCAGCATTTT. Encoded protein: CASSKRDRGSYSNQPQHF. The V call is TRBV28, the J call TRBJ1-5; 11 nucleotides agree with TRBD1. V lost 6 bases, J lost 0 bases, and 10 bases stayed unmatched. CDR3 length: 18 residues. CDR1 is MDHEN and CDR2 is SYDVKM in the germline V gene.

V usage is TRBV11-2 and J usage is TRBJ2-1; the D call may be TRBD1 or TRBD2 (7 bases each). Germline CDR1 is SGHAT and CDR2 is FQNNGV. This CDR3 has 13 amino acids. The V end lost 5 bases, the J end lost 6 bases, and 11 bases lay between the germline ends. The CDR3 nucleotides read TGTGCCAGCAGCCAGGGGGGGATCAATGAGCAGTTCTTC. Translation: CASSQGGINEQFF.

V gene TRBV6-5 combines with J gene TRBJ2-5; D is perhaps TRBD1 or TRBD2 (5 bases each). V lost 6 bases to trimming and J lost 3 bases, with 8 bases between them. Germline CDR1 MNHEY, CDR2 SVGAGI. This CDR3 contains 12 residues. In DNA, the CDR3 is TGTGCCAGCAGCCGGGACGAAGAGACCCAGTACTTC. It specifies CASSRDEETQYF.

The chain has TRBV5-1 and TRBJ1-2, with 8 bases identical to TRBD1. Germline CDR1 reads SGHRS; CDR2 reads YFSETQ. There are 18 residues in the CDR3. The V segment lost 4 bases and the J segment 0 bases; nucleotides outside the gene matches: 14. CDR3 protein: CASSNPTGGAMANYGYTF. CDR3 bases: TGCGCCAGCAGCAACCCCACAGGGGGTGCTATGGCTAACTATGGCTACACCTTC.

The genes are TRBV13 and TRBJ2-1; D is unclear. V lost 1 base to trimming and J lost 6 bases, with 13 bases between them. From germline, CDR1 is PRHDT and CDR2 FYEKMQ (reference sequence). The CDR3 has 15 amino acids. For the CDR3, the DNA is TGTGCCAGCAGCTTAGTCCCGACGTCTAGCAATGAGCAGTTCTTC. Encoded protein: CASSLVPTSSNEQFF.

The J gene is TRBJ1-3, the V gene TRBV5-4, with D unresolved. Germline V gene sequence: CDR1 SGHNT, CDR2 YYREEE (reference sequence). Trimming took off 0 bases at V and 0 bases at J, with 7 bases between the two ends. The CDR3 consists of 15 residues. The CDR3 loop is CASSLDRSSGNTIYF. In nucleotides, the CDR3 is TGTGCCAGCAGCTTGGACCGGAGCTCTGGAAACACCATATATTTT. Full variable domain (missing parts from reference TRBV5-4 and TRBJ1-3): ETGVTQSPTHLIKTRGQQVTLRCSSQSGHNTVSWYQQALGQGPQFIFQYYREEENGRGNFPPRFSGLQFPNYSSELNVNALELDDSALYLCASSLDRSSGNTIYFGEGSWLTVV.